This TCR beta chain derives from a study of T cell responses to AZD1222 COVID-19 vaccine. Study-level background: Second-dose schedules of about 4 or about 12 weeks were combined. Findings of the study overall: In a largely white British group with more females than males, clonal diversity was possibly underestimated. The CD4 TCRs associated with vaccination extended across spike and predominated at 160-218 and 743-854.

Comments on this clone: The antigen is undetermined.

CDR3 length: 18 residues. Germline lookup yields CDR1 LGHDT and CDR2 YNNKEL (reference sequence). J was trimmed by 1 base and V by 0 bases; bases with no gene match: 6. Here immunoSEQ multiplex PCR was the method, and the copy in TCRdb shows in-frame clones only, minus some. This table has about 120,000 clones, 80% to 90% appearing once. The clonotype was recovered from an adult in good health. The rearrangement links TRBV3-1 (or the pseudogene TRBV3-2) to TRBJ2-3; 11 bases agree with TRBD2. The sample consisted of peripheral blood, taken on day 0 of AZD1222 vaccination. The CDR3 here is CASSQERLAGSGTDTQYF. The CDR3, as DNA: TGTGCCAGCAGCCAAGAGAGACTAGCGGGGTCCGGCACAGATACGCAGTATTTT.